This T cell receptor (beta chain) is drawn from a study of cytomegalovirus exposure and HLA in healthy donors. Study-wide results and limits: Rarity marked most TCR sequences, yet some public TCRs occurred in many donors. About 150 TCR beta chains were listed as cytomegalovirus-associated.

This CDR3 contains 13 residues. V lost 3 bases to trimming and J lost 3 bases; unmatched junction nucleotides: 2. Germline V gene sequence: CDR1 SGHTA, CDR2 FQGNSA. Regarding this clone: The antigen remains undetermined.

Method: immunoSEQ multiplex PCR; TCRdb's copy keeps in-frame clones and lacks some. Of about 110,000 clones listed, approximately 86% are singletons. The sequenced material came from PBMCs. The clonotype comes from a woman aged 18-29 years in good health and CMV-seronegative. The rearrangement joins TRBV7-2 to TRBJ2-7, with 7 bases fitting TRBD2. The CDR3 nucleotides read TGTGCCAGCAGCTTTGGACTAGTCTACGAGCAGTACTTC. Protein: CASSFGLVYEQYF.